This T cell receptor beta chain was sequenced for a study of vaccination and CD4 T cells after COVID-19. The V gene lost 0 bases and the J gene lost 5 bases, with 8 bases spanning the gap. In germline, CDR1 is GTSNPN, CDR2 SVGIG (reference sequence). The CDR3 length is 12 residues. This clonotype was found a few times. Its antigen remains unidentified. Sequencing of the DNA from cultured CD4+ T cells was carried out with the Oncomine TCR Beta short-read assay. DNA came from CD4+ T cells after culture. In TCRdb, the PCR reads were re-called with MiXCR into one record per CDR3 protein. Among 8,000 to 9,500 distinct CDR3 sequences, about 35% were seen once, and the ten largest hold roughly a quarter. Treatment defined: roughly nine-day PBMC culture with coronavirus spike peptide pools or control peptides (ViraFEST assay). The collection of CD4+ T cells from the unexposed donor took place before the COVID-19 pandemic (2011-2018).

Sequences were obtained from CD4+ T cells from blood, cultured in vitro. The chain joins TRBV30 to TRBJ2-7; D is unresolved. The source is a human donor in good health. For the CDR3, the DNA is TGTGCCTGGAGTGTACTGGGTCACGAGCAGTACTTC. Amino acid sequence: CAWSVLGHEQYF.